This is a list of T cell receptor beta chains from one sample in a study of T cells after yellow fever vaccination. MiXCR, run by TCRdb on the 5' RACE reads, gives a single entry per CDR3 protein. The sample has about 140,000 distinct CDR3 sequences, roughly 8% seen once. The source material was CD4+ T cells sorted from PBMCs, sampled 5 days after the yellow fever booster vaccination. These receptors were collected from a man aged 25 to 45 who received the YFV17D yellow fever vaccine. Each CDR3 is given with its conserved first and last residue. A D gene is named only where the DNA matches it firmly. A row's size may be missing; if present it is once, few, many or a size class.

clone_size | j_call | v_call | d_call | cdr3_nt | cdr3_aa
many | TRBJ2-5 | TRBV7-9 | - | TGTGCCAGCAGCTTCCCACTAGTGGGACAGACCCAGTACTTC | CASSFPLVGQTQYF
- | TRBJ2-7 | TRBV5-4 | TRBD2 | TGTGCCAGCAGCGACCCTAGCGGGGGTTACGAGCAGTACTTC | CASSDPSGGYEQYF
many | TRBJ2-5 | TRBV7-2 | TRBD2 | TGTGCCAGCAGCTTAGCCGGAGCGGGAACTGAGACCCAGTACTTC | CASSLAGAGTETQYF
many | TRBJ2-2 | TRBV7-2 | - | TGTGCCAGCAGCCCCCGTCAGGACACCGGGGAGCTGTTTTTT | CASSPRQDTGELFF
- | TRBJ2-2 | TRBV4-2 | - | TGTGCCAGCAGCCCCGGGACACTGGGCTGGAACGCCGGGGAGCTGTTTTTT | CASSPGTLGWNAGELFF
many | TRBJ2-4 | TRBV28 | - | TGTGCCAGCACCCCCGGAGGTCAGAGTGGCAAAAACATTCAGTACTTC | CASTPGGQSGKNIQYF
many | TRBJ1-5 | TRBV15 | - | TGTGCCACCAGGAGCGGAGAGGGCCTCGAGCACGTTCAGCCCCAGCATTTT | CATRSGEGLEHVQPQHF
many | TRBJ2-5 | TRBV20-1 | - | TGCAGTGCTAGAGACCCAACCTTCTCTTACTTC | CSARDPTFSYF
many | TRBJ1-1 | TRBV20-1 | - | TGCAGTGCTAGAGGAATAGGGGAGGGCACTGAAGCTTTCTTT | CSARGIGEGTEAFF
few | TRBJ2-7 | TRBV11-2 | - | TGTGCCAGCAGCTTAGGGGATTTGGAGCAGTACTTC | CASSLGDLEQYF